The T cell receptor (beta chain) described here comes from a study of CD8 T cells in Susac syndrome (dated by TCRdb to between 2018 and 2021). Background on the whole study: Repertoire sequencing was used to test whether CD8+ T cell activation and differentiation in Susac syndrome was antigen driven. General study outcomes and caveats: The TCR sequencing and HLA analysis was acknowledged to have included a relatively small number of individuals.

Peripheral blood CD8+ and CD4+ T cells from healthy donors, Susac syndrome patients and multiple sclerosis patients were profiled by high-throughput TCR beta sequencing. Treatment-naive patients with stable or active relapsing-remitting disease fulfilling revised McDonald criteria were used as multiple sclerosis controls. Bulk CD8+ and CD4+ T cells were purified by magnetic negative isolation, whereas CD8+ TEMRA cells were enriched by FACS. Blood was drawn into EDTA tubes, processed within 24 hours, and PBMCs were isolated by density gradient centrifugation. PBMCs intended for TCR sequencing were cryopreserved in liquid nitrogen and thawed later in a water bath at 37 degrees C. A purity of at least 90% was achieved for sorted or isolated CD4+, CD8+ and CD8+ TEMRA cells. In the case of this clonotype: The antigen it binds to is not known. Nothing much larger sits one base from this clone, and base qualities are not available.

RNA was extracted with the RNeasy kit and about 0.5 to 1 ug was reverse transcribed using random hexamers. The immunoSEQ multiplex PCR assay, which covers 54 Vbeta and 13 Jbeta segments, was used to amplify TCR beta CDR3 regions. Bias from PCR amplification was corrected by using a synthetic template baseline for primer optimization and for computational correction. The original pipeline was this. Reads were assigned to V, D and J genes according to IMGT and analyzed in immunoSEQ Analyzer, with only productive sequences retained. Clonality was computed as one minus Shannon entropy normalized by log2 of the number of productive unique sequences. For each patient and control, public and private clones were evaluated within the 100 most prevalent clones. A clone was defined as Susac-specific if it was absent from the healthy and MS cohorts, from about a thousand published viral clones and from other ImmuneACCESS disease sequences. TCRdb reprocessing: public reads trimmed at Q25 with fastp, clones called with MiXCR, in-frame beta chains kept. CDR3 protein sequences are deduplicated, and each keeps its most common genes and DNA. The V and J calls come from TCRdb's annotation, not from the publication. For this sample there are 200,000 to 250,000 distinct CDR3 sequences; 95% appear just once. 0.08% to 0.095% of the sample is taken by the ten largest.

The CDR1 and CDR2 encoded by the germline V gene (reference sequence) are LNHNV and YYDKDF. The CDR3 holds 13 amino acids from the cysteine to the phenylalanine. Only CDR3 DNA is held: 39 bases, read in frame from base 1. Trimming removed 4 bases from V and 2 bases from J, leaving 8 bases between the germline ends. Source material: CD4+ T cells from PBMCs. Recombination joined TRBV15 with TRBJ2-5; no confident D gene assignment can be made. The TCR was taken from a human donor with multiple sclerosis. At the DNA level, the sequence is TGTGCCACCAGCACCACCGAACAAGAGACCCAGTACTTC. Translated, it reads CATSTTEQETQYF.